This TCR beta chain was documented in a study of cytomegalovirus exposure and HLA in healthy donors. Profiled with immunoSEQ multiplex PCR; TCRdb holds only in-frame clones, not every one. Of fewer than 350,000 clones listed, approximately 90% are singletons. Trimming cost V 5 bases and J 1 base; bases outside gene matches: 10. CDR1 and CDR2 (germline): SNHLY, FYNNEI. CDR3 length equals 17 residues. The sample taken for sequencing was PBMCs. This TCR came from a woman aged 18-29 years in good health and CMV-seronegative. The rearrangement joins TRBV2 to TRBJ2-2, with TRBD1 identical over 7 bases. The CDR3 DNA sequence: TGTGCCAGCAGTAAAAGGGGGACAGACCTGAACACCGGGGAGCTGTTTTTT. Encoded protein: CASSKRGTDLNTGELFF.